These T cell receptor beta chains were read from a single sample in a study of blood T cell repertoires in COVID-19. The method was immunoSEQ multiplex PCR; TCRdb's version includes in-frame clones alone and lacks a portion of them. The sample lists around 84,000 clones, around 80% seen once, with about 42% in the top ten. What was sequenced was peripheral blood. Every receptor here comes from a man aged 80 or over with active or convalescent COVID-19. Each CDR3 is given with its conserved first and last residue. Each record gives: V gene, J gene, clone size, D gene, CDR3 protein, CDR3 DNA. D genes are given only for firm matches. For some rows the clone size is stated as once, few or many, or as a class when expanded; others skip it.

V: TRBV18
J: TRBJ2-1
size: once
D: TRBD2
CDR3: CASSPVAGGSYNEQFF
DNA: TGTGCCAGCTCACCAGTGGCGGGAGGATCCTACAATGAGCAGTTCTTC

V: TRBV6-5
J: TRBJ2-1
size: NA
D: TRBD2
CDR3: CASTGRGGEQFF
DNA: TGTGCCTCGACAGGGCGGGGGGGTGAGCAGTTCTTC

V: TRBV7-8
J: TRBJ1-3
size: NA
D: TRBD1
CDR3: CASSLARQGPGNTIYF
DNA: TGTGCCAGCAGCTTAGCTCGACAGGGTCCTGGAAACACCATATATTTT

V: TRBV18
J: TRBJ2-5
size: once
D: TRBD2
CDR3: CASSQVAGFETQYF
DNA: TGTGCCAGCTCTCAAGTAGCGGGGTTTGAGACCCAGTACTTC

V: TRBV19
J: TRBJ2-2
size: NA
D: NA
CDR3: CASSIDREVGELFF
DNA: TGTGCCAGTAGTATAGATCGCGAGGTCGGGGAGCTGTTTTTT

V: TRBV18
J: TRBJ1-2
size: NA
D: NA
CDR3: CASSSRTEKDGYTF
DNA: TGTGCCAGCTCATCTAGGACAGAAAAGGATGGCTACACCTTC

V: TRBV6-5
J: TRBJ1-3
size: NA
D: TRBD1
CDR3: CASSRTGARGNTIYF
DNA: TGTGCCAGCAGCCGTACAGGGGCGAGGGGAAACACCATATATTTT

V: TRBV18
J: TRBJ2-5
size: NA
D: TRBD2
CDR3: CASSPVSGGFQETQYF
DNA: TGTGCCAGCTCACCTGTGAGCGGGGGGTTCCAAGAGACCCAGTACTTC

V: TRBV28
J: TRBJ1-3
size: NA
D: NA
CDR3: CASSFGRAPENTIYF
DNA: TGTGCCAGCAGTTTCGGCAGGGCTCCCGAAAACACCATATATTTT

V: TRBV12-3/TRBV12-4
J: TRBJ1-2
size: NA
D: TRBD1
CDR3: CASRSGGTNGYTF
DNA: TGTGCCAGCAGGTCAGGGGGTACTAATGGCTACACCTTC

V: TRBV10-1
J: TRBJ2-3
size: NA
D: TRBD2
CDR3: CASSESTLAGTDTQYF
DNA: TGCGCCAGCAGTGAGTCAACCCTAGCGGGCACAGATACGCAGTATTTT

V: TRBV12-3/TRBV12-4
J: TRBJ1-2
size: NA
D: NA
CDR3: CASSFESYGYTF
DNA: TGTGCCAGCAGTTTCGAGAGCTATGGCTACACCTTC

V: TRBV11-2
J: TRBJ2-1
size: NA
D: NA
CDR3: CASIPPEGGPYNEQFF
DNA: TGTGCCAGCATCCCCCCAGAGGGGGGGCCTTACAATGAGCAGTTCTTC

V: TRBV9
J: TRBJ1-4
size: few
D: TRBD1
CDR3: CASSTLTGETNEKLFF
DNA: TGTGCCAGCAGCACGCTTACAGGGGAAACTAATGAAAAACTGTTTTTT

V: TRBV28
J: TRBJ2-5
size: NA
D: TRBD1
CDR3: CASSSPGQGAKETQYF
DNA: TGTGCCAGCAGTTCTCCGGGACAGGGGGCGAAAGAGACCCAGTACTTC

V: TRBV19
J: TRBJ1-6
size: NA
D: NA
CDR3: CASSSDTYNSPLHF
DNA: TGTGCCAGTAGCTCCGACACTTATAATTCACCCCTCCACTTT

V: TRBV19
J: TRBJ2-3
size: NA
D: NA
CDR3: CASSTSADTQYF
DNA: TGTGCCAGTAGTACTAGCGCAGATACGCAGTATTTT

V: TRBV20-1
J: TRBJ1-2
size: NA
D: NA
CDR3: CSAKFGGGYTF
DNA: TGCAGTGCTAAATTCGGGGGTGGCTACACCTTC

V: TRBV9
J: TRBJ2-7
size: once
D: TRBD2
CDR3: CASSASGGAAYEQYF
DNA: TGTGCCAGCAGCGCCAGCGGGGGGGCCGCCTACGAGCAGTACTTC

V: TRBV30
J: TRBJ1-5
size: NA
D: TRBD1
CDR3: CAWRRGQGASWPQHF
DNA: TGTGCCTGGAGGAGGGGACAGGGGGCAAGTTGGCCCCAGCATTTT

V: TRBV19
J: TRBJ2-1
size: NA
D: TRBD2
CDR3: CASSMQLAGGPNEQFF
DNA: TGTGCCAGTAGTATGCAATTAGCGGGAGGGCCCAATGAGCAGTTCTTC

V: TRBV12-5
J: TRBJ2-1
size: NA
D: NA
CDR3: CASGFPGGYNEQFF
DNA: TGTGCTAGTGGTTTTCCCGGGGGCTACAATGAGCAGTTCTTC

V: TRBV27
J: TRBJ1-1
size: NA
D: TRBD1
CDR3: CASSRTGKNTEAFF
DNA: TGTGCCAGCAGTAGGACAGGGAAGAACACTGAAGCTTTCTTT

V: TRBV3-1/TRBV3-2
J: TRBJ1-1
size: once
D: NA
CDR3: CASSPRISVNTEAFF
DNA: TGTGCCAGCAGCCCCCGTATATCTGTAAACACTGAAGCTTTCTTT

V: TRBV5-1
J: TRBJ2-7
size: NA
D: TRBD1
CDR3: CASSLVTGNLGEQYF
DNA: TGCGCCAGCAGCTTGGTGACAGGGAATTTAGGCGAGCAGTACTTC

V: TRBV28
J: TRBJ1-5
size: NA
D: TRBD1
CDR3: CASRGQGHQPQHF
DNA: TGTGCCAGCAGAGGACAGGGCCATCAGCCCCAGCATTTT

V: TRBV28
J: TRBJ2-7
size: NA
D: TRBD2
CDR3: CASRRSGSTYEQYF
DNA: TGTGCCAGCAGACGGAGCGGGAGCACCTACGAGCAGTACTTC